The subject of this entry is one T cell receptor (beta chain). Antigen unknown. The iRepertoire nested amplicon-rescue multiplex PCR amplified TCR alpha and beta CDR3s from RNA. TCRdb re-called the multiplex PCR reads through MiXCR, storing one row per CDR3 protein. This table has around 350,000 distinct CDR3 sequences, roughly two fifths appearing once. V shed 0 bases, J shed 3 bases, and the junction held 1 base outside the gene matches. Germline lookup yields CDR1 LGHNA and CDR2 YNFKEQ. The CDR3 has 16 amino acids. The data stem from a study of glioma-infiltrating T cells. Background on the study: Samples included WHO grade II oligodendrogliomas or astrocytomas and initial-diagnosis grade IV glioblastomas. Target coverage was about 4.5- to 10-fold for about a million blood T cells.

Study-wide results and limits: Patients with low tissue-blood divergence carried a signature set of shared blood CDR3 motifs. Gliomas, especially low-grade, showed above-expected tissue-blood divergence; non-neoplastic patients showed below.

The TCR was taken from a human donor with low-grade glioma or glioblastoma, undergoing nonglioma brain surgery, or in good health (not recorded which). Sequencing used glioma tissue, nonneoplastic brain tissue, or PBMCs (not recorded which). The chain combines TRBV4-2 with TRBJ2-1, with 11 positions matching TRBD1. The DNA for the CDR3 is TGTGCCAGCAGCCAAGAGGGACAGGGGGACTACAATGAGCAGTTCTTC. This encodes CASSQEGQGDYNEQFF.